A single T cell receptor (beta chain) is shown here with its context. Antigen: not known. In the PCR, 60 Vbeta and 13 Jbeta primers were used. Using immunoSEQ multiplex PCR, the repertoire was profiled, and TCRdb retains in-frame clones only, with some absent. The sample has tens of thousands of clones, roughly three quarters seen once. Healthy people donating bone marrow made up the donors. This sample stems from a study of cytomegalovirus exposure and HLA in healthy donors. The CDR3 extends over 14 amino acids. V was clipped by 4 bases and J by 2 bases; unmatched bases: 3. Germline CDR1 is SGHKS and CDR2 is YYEKEE (reference sequence). General study results and limits: The authors reported that TCR beta sequences could predict HLA-A and HLA-B alleles. These predictions were accurate for most subjects in the first cohort. The classifier reportedly diagnosed cytomegalovirus status with high sensitivity and specificity. For most TCR beta V segments, an earlier analysis put the productive rate at about 87% or about 30% of the time.

The TCR originated in a woman aged 40-49 years in good health and CMV-seronegative. The J gene is TRBJ2-7, the V gene TRBV5-5; 10 nucleotides align to TRBD1. The sequenced material came from PBMCs. The CDR3 DNA reads as TGTGCCAGCAGCGGGGGGACAGGGGCCTACGAGCAGTACTTC. Translating gives CASSGGTGAYEQYF.